This T cell receptor (beta chain) was sequenced in a study of CD8+CD57+ T cells in acquired aplastic anemia. Study as a whole: Sorted CD4+ plus CD8+ cells gave DNA averaging roughly 3 ug.

TCR beta VDJ and CDR3 profiling used genomic DNA as template. TCRdb passed the reads through MiXCR, listing each CDR3 protein once. Seen here are under 200,000 distinct CDR3 sequences, less than 50% observed once, and the top ten hold about 1.8%. About this clonotype itself: The antigen is undetermined. The junction differs from germline at one of its ends, possibly a read error.

Sequencing was done on patients that had shown CD8+CD57+ cell expansion by flow cytometry. Patients had not yet gotten any therapy when their blood was taken for sampling. Germline CDR1 SGHVS, CDR2 FQNEAQ. The CDR3 is 13 amino acids. Points from the study as a whole: The study identified about 30 CD8+ CDR3 sequences shared by patients and controls.

Material: sorted CD4+, CD8+, or CD8+CD57+ T cells (not recorded which) from PBMCs. This clonotype was sampled from a human donor with aplastic anemia. This rearrangement joins TRBV7-8 to TRBJ2-1; D is possibly TRBD2 (5 bases). The CDR3 sequence is CASSQVTRGEQFF. Written as DNA, the CDR3 is TGCGCCAGCAGCCAAGTGACCCGCGGGGAGCAGTTCTTC.